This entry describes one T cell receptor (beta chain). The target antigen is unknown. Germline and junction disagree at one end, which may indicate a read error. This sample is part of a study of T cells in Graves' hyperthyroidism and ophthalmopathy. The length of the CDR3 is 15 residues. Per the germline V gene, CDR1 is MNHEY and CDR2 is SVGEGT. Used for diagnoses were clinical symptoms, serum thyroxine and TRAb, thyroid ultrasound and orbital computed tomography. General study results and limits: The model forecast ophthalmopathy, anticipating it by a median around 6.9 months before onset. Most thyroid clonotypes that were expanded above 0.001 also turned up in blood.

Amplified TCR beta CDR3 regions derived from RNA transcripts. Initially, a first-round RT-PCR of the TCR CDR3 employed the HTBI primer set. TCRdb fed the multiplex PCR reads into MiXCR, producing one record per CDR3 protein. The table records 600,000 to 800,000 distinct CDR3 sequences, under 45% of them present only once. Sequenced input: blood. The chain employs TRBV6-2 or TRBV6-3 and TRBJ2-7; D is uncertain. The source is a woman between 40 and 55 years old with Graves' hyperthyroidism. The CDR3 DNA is TGTGTCAGCAGTTACTCGAACCCATACTCCTACGAGCAGTACTTC. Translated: CVSSYSNPYSYEQYF.